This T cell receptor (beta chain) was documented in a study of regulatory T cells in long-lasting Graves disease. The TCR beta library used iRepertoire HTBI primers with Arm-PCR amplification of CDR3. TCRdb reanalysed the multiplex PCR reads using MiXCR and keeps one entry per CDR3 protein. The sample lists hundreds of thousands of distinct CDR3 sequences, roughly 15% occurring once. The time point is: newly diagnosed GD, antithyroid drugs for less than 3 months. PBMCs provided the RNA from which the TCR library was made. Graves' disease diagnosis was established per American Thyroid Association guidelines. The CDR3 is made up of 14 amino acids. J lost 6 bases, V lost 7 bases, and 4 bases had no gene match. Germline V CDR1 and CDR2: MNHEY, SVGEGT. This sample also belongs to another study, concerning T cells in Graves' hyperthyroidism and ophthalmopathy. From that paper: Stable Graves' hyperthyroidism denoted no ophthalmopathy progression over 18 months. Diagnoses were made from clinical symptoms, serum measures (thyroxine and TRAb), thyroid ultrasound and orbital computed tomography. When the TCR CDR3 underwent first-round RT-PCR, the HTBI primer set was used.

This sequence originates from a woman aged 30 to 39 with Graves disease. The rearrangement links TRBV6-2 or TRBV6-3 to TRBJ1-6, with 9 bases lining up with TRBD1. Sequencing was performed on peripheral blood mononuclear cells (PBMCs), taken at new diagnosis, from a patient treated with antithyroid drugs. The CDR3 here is CASKGDRANSPLHF. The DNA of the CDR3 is TGTGCCAGCAAGGGGGACAGGGCTAATTCACCCCTCCACTTT.